These T cell receptor beta chains were read from a single sample in a study of blood T cell repertoires in COVID-19. Produced via immunoSEQ multiplex PCR; TCRdb's table is partial and in-frame only. The table lists nearly 250,000 clones, 70% to 85% of them singletons. The sample consisted of peripheral blood. The receptor source for this set is a woman aged 80 or older with acute or convalescent COVID-19. The CDR3 runs from the conserved cysteine through the conserved F or W. Fields, in order: J gene, clone size, D gene, V gene, CDR3 protein, CDR3 DNA. D genes are given only for firm matches. Clone size is shown for a subset of rows, as once, few, many or a class of expanded clone.

TRBJ1-6 - - TRBV20-1 CSASLGGAHSPLHF TGCAGTGCTAGTTTGGGGGGGGCCCATTCACCCCTCCACTTT
TRBJ2-5 - - TRBV5-4 CASSLRNRQETQYF TGTGCCAGCAGCTTACGTAACAGACAAGAGACCCAGTACTTC
TRBJ1-4 - - TRBV5-1 CASSLGQTTNEKLFF TGCGCCAGCAGCTTGGGACAGACAACTAATGAAAAACTGTTTTTT
TRBJ2-7 once TRBD1 TRBV5-1 CASSLGQGANEQYF TGCGCCAGCAGCTTGGGACAGGGGGCGAACGAGCAGTACTTC
TRBJ2-1 - TRBD2 TRBV6-5 CASSSGTREFF TGTGCCAGCAGTTCCGGGACTAGAGAGTTCTTC
TRBJ2-5 - TRBD2 TRBV5-1 CASSLAGGQETQYF TGCGCCAGCAGCTTGGCGGGGGGACAAGAGACCCAGTACTTC
TRBJ1-5 once TRBD1 TRBV19 CASSTLSRGPVPNQPQHF TGTGCCAGTAGTACCCTGAGCAGGGGGCCAGTCCCGAATCAGCCCCAGCATTTT
TRBJ2-1 - - TRBV28 CASNLDRNPYNEQFF TGTGCCAGCAACCTTGACAGGAACCCCTACAATGAGCAGTTCTTC
TRBJ1-1 few - TRBV10-2 CASSDQGGKAFF TGCGCCAGCAGTGATCAGGGCGGTAAAGCTTTCTTT
TRBJ1-5 - - TRBV21-1 CASSRDRGNQPQHF TGTGCCAGCAGCAGGGACAGAGGCAATCAGCCCCAGCATTTT
TRBJ1-2 - - TRBV29-1 CSVERTRDYGYTF TGCAGCGTTGAACGAACCCGGGACTATGGCTACACCTTC
TRBJ2-5 - - TRBV5-1 CASSFGGEGETQYF TGCGCCAGCAGCTTCGGTGGCGAGGGAGAGACCCAGTACTTC
TRBJ2-1 - - TRBV6-5 CASSLEYNEQFF TGTGCCAGCAGCCTAGAGTATAATGAGCAGTTCTTC
TRBJ2-7 once TRBD1 TRBV5-6 CASSLGLGQGRYEQYF TGTGCCAGCAGCTTGGGGCTAGGACAGGGGAGGTACGAGCAGTACTTC
TRBJ2-3 once - TRBV12-3/TRBV12-4 CASSPDSDTQYF TGTGCCAGCAGTCCCGACTCAGATACGCAGTATTTT
TRBJ1-1 - TRBD1 TRBV5-1 CASSLWTGRTEAFF TGCGCCAGCAGCCTCTGGACAGGGCGGACTGAAGCTTTCTTT
TRBJ2-2 - - TRBV15 CATSKHANTGELFF TGTGCCACCAGCAAACACGCGAACACCGGGGAGCTGTTTTTT
TRBJ2-2 - TRBD1 TRBV7-2 CASSTSSGTGFTGELFF TGTGCCAGCAGCACTTCGTCCGGGACAGGTTTCACCGGGGAGCTGTTTTTT
TRBJ1-4 - TRBD1 TRBV19 CASRGTATNEKLFF TGTGCCAGTAGAGGGACAGCAACTAATGAAAAACTGTTTTTT
TRBJ1-4 - - TRBV2 CASSVGQINEKLFF TGTGCCAGCAGTGTAGGACAGATTAATGAAAAACTGTTTTTT
TRBJ2-7 - TRBD1 TRBV4-1 CASSQGQGGSAYEQYF TGCGCCAGCAGCCAGGGACAGGGGGGTTCGGCCTACGAGCAGTACTTC
TRBJ2-7 - - TRBV15 CATNPGNTYEQYF TGTGCCACCAACCCGGGAAATACCTACGAGCAGTACTTC
TRBJ1-2 - - TRBV19 CASSIVPGVSYGYTF TGTGCCAGTAGTATTGTACCGGGAGTAAGCTATGGCTACACCTTC
TRBJ1-2 - - TRBV18 CASSLGANYGYTF TGTGCCAGCTCACTAGGAGCTAACTATGGCTACACCTTC
TRBJ2-5 - TRBD1 TRBV5-1 CASSQQGTQETQYF TGCGCCAGCAGCCAACAGGGGACGCAAGAGACCCAGTACTTC
TRBJ2-1 - - TRBV5-4 CASSDGQRNEQFF TGTGCCAGCAGCGACGGACAGAGAAATGAGCAGTTCTTC
TRBJ2-4 - - TRBV20-1 CSALAPDIQYF TGCAGTGCCCTAGCTCCTGACATTCAGTACTTC